These 31 T cell receptor beta chains originate from one sample sequenced in a study of cytotoxic CD8 clonotypes in ibrutinib-treated CLL. Profiling relied on immunoSEQ multiplex PCR, and the TCRdb table lists in-frame clones only, not all of them. This sample yields approximately 15,000 clones, of which 55% to 70% are seen a single time; around 40% belongs to the top ten. The sample here was PBMCs, taken before ibrutinib treatment. The receptors were gathered from a human donor with chronic lymphocytic leukemia.

The chain recombines TRBV27 with TRBJ2-2; D is undetermined. From germline, CDR1 is MNHEY and CDR2 SMNVEV (reference sequence). The CDR3 spans 15 residues. Deletions cut 0 bases from V and 0 bases from J, with 5 bases between. CDR3 region: CASSLSAANTGELFF. The CDR3 DNA follows: TGTGCCAGCAGTTTATCGGCAGCGAACACCGGGGAGCTGTTTTTT.

This clone appeared a single time. The CDR3 region has the DNA TGTGCCAGCAGGAGCCAGGGGCAAACTAATGAAAAACTGTTTTTT. Translated, it gives CASRSQGQTNEKLFF. This chain links TRBV2 with TRBJ1-4; D is possibly TRBD1 (6 bases). CDR3 length equals 15 residues. The V end was cut by 6 bases, the J end by 1 base, with 12 bases between. Germline V gene lookup returns CDR1 SNHLY and CDR2 FYNNEI.

CDR3 sequence (DNA): TGTGCCAGCAGCTCCACAGGGACGGGGGTCACTGAAGCTTTCTTT. Its protein is CASSSTGTGVTEAFF. The genes are TRBV5-4 and TRBJ1-1; D might be TRBD1 (6 bases). CDR1 is SGHNT and CDR2 is YYREEE in the germline V gene (reference sequence). The CDR3 has 15 residues. V was trimmed by 3 bases and J by 4 bases, leaving 16 bases between them.

This rearrangement joins TRBV5-6 to TRBJ2-7; 7 bases agree with TRBD1. The CDR3 is 14 residues long. CDR1 SGHDT and CDR2 YYEEEE come from the germline V gene. The junction had 7 bases not matched to a gene; V was cut back by 4 bases and J by 3 bases. CDR3: CASSGPGQYYEQYF. In DNA form, the CDR3 reads TGTGCCAGCAGCGGCCCGGGACAGTACTACGAGCAGTACTTC.

The chain has TRBV5-4 and TRBJ2-1, with 10 nucleotides matching TRBD2. V lost 1 base, J lost 6 bases, and 4 bases stayed unmatched. The CDR3 totals 15 residues. Germline lookup yields CDR1 SGHNT and CDR2 YYREEE (reference sequence). CDR3 region: CASSLRSGGANEQFF. The CDR3 nucleotides are TGTGCCAGCAGCTTGCGAAGCGGGGGGGCCAATGAGCAGTTCTTC.

V is TRBV18 and J is TRBJ1-2; D remains ambiguous. With 0 bases removed from V and 4 bases from J, the gap between germline ends came to 6 bases. The germline V gene encodes CDR1 KGHSH and CDR2 LQKENI. The CDR3 is 13 amino acids. CDR3 sequence: CASSPPQVYGYTF. The CDR3 DNA sequence: TGTGCCAGCTCACCACCACAAGTCTATGGCTACACCTTC.

V usage is TRBV9 and J usage is TRBJ2-5; tentatively, D is TRBD1 or TRBD2 (5 bases each). The ends were cut back, 4 bases at V and 10 bases at J, with 14 bases in the middle. Germline V lookup: CDR1 SGDLS, CDR2 YYNGEE. The CDR3 runs to 12 residues. The CDR3, as DNA: TGTGCCAGCAGCCCAGGGTCGGGGATCCAGTACTTC. It codes for CASSPGSGIQYF.

This chain uses TRBV21-1 with TRBJ2-7; TRBD2 is the table's D call, not checked against the DNA. TRBV21-1 is recorded as a pseudogene. CDR3 length: 10 residues. The CDR3 sequence is CASSKVYRFF. CDR3 DNA: TGTGCCAGCAGCAAAGTTTATCGTTTTTTC.

By sample fraction, this clone is medium-sized (0.01 to 0.1%). The rearrangement links TRBV2 to TRBJ1-1; D unresolved. The germline V gene encodes CDR1 SNHLY and CDR2 FYNNEI. The CDR3 has 11 residues. Trimming left V 7 bases short and J 6 bases short, with 9 bases between. The CDR3, as DNA: TGTGCCAGCACTCTTCGGGCTGAAGCTTTCTTT. Its translation is CASTLRAEAFF.

The chain combines TRBV5-6 with TRBJ2-1; D remains ambiguous. V was pared by 0 bases and J by 0 bases, with 10 bases between. CDR3 size: 16 residues. Germline V gene lookup returns CDR1 SGHDT and CDR2 YYEEEE. CDR3 nucleotides: TGTGCCAGCAGCTTGGCCGCGCTAGGCTCCTACAATGAGCAGTTCTTC. Translation: CASSLAALGSYNEQFF.

The CDR3 loop is CASSPGAIKHNEQFF. In DNA, the CDR3 is TGTGCCAGCTCACCAGGGGCGATTAAACACAATGAGCAGTTCTTC. This chain uses TRBV18 with TRBJ2-1, with TRBD1 as a possible D gene (5 bases). This CDR3 region has 15 residues. Germline V gene sequence: CDR1 KGHSH, CDR2 LQKENI. V gave up 2 bases and J gave up 5 bases, with 13 bases separating them.

This CDR3 is CASKGTATNEKLFF. The DNA of the CDR3 is TGTGCCAGTAAGGGGACAGCAACTAATGAAAAACTGTTTTTT. The chain recombines TRBV19 with TRBJ1-4; 7 bases line up with TRBD1. This CDR3 is 14 amino acids long. Germline trimming cut 7 bases from V and 0 bases from J; bases unmatched to any gene: 2. Germline assignment: CDR1 LNHDA and CDR2 SQIVND (reference sequence).

This rearrangement joins TRBV5-4 to TRBJ2-6; TRBD1 is a possible D gene (6 bases). Trimming took off 1 base at V and 0 bases at J, with 17 bases between the two ends. Germline V gene data show CDR1 as SGHNT and CDR2 as YYREEE (reference sequence). The CDR3 extends over 19 amino acids. The CDR3 reads CASSLWGLAGISGANVLTF. CDR3 DNA: TGTGCCAGCAGCTTGTGGGGGCTAGCCGGAATCTCTGGGGCCAACGTCCTGACTTTC.

This sequence joins TRBV10-1 and TRBJ2-7; D possibly corresponds to TRBD1 (5 bases). CDR3 length equals 14 residues. V gave up 0 bases and J gave up 4 bases, with 10 bases separating them. Germline loops: CDR1 WNHNN, CDR2 SYGVQD (reference sequence). DNA of the CDR3: TGCGCCAGCAGTGAGTCCCGCGGACAATACGAGCAGTACTTC. Translation: CASSESRGQYEQYF.

The genes are TRBV11-3 and TRBJ2-2, with D perhaps TRBD1 (5 bases). V was pared by 3 bases and J by 6 bases, with 8 bases between. The CDR3 length is 13 residues. CDR1 SGHNT and CDR2 YENEEA come from the germline V gene. The CDR3 coding sequence is TGTGCCAGCAGCTTCGCAGGGTCCGGGGAGCTGTTTTTT. Its translation is CASSFAGSGELFF.

In this sample, this clone turned up a few times. The V gene is TRBV4-1, the J gene TRBJ1-1, with D possibly being TRBD1 (5 bases). Germline lookup yields CDR1 MGHRA and CDR2 YSYEKL. Trimming removed 2 bases from V and 5 bases from J, with 6 bases in between. The CDR3 extends over 12 amino acids. This CDR3 is CASSQWGTEAFF. CDR3 nucleotide sequence: TGCGCCAGCAGCCAATGGGGGACTGAAGCTTTCTTT.

The chain joins TRBV5-1 to TRBJ2-7; D could derive from TRBD1 or TRBD2 (6 bases each). This CDR3 is built from 15 residues. Germline lookup yields CDR1 SGHRS and CDR2 YFSETQ. V shed 4 bases and J shed 2 bases, with 16 bases lying between them. The CDR3 spells CASSPLTGATYEQYF. As DNA, the CDR3 is TGCGCCAGCAGCCCCCTGACGGGGGCCACCTACGAGCAGTACTTC.

V gene TRBV7-9 combines with J gene TRBJ1-5; TRBD1 agrees at 8 bases. J was trimmed by 1 base and V by 1 base; bases with no gene match: 3. Germline values: CDR1 SEHNR, CDR2 FQNEAQ (reference sequence). The CDR3 runs to 16 residues. The CDR3 nucleotides are TGTGCCAGCAGCTTAGAACAGGGGGGGAGCAATCAGCCCCAGCATTTT. This sequence encodes CASSLEQGGSNQPQHF.

This clone was counted a few times. The chain recombines TRBV7-9 with TRBJ2-7, with D maybe TRBD1 (5 bases). V lost 3 bases and J lost 5, with 14 bases in between. Germline values: CDR1 SEHNR, CDR2 FQNEAQ (reference sequence). The CDR3 is made up of 14 amino acids. In DNA form, the CDR3 reads TGTGCCAGCAGCTTTAGGACACCACTCGACGAGCAGTACTTC. Protein: CASSFRTPLDEQYF.

V and J are TRBV2 and TRBJ2-3; 11 positions agree with TRBD2. Per the germline V gene, CDR1 is SNHLY and CDR2 is FYNNEI. V dropped 9 bases and J dropped 2; count of bases not matched to a gene: 4. The CDR3 is 14 residues long. The CDR3 is CARLAGENTDTQYF. The CDR3 bases are TGTGCCAGACTAGCGGGGGAGAACACAGATACGCAGTATTTT.

This chain connects TRBV7-9 to TRBJ1-1; 10 nucleotides match TRBD1. Trimming at V came to 4 bases and at J to 4 bases, leaving 9 bases not matched to a gene. The germline gives CDR1 SEHNR, CDR2 FQNEAQ (reference sequence). The CDR3 has 16 residues. The CDR3 reads CASSSSGQGVGTEAFF. The CDR3 bases are TGTGCCAGCAGCTCCTCCGGACAGGGGGTGGGCACTGAAGCTTTCTTT.

This sequence joins TRBV20-1 and TRBJ2-1; possibly TRBD2 for D (5 bases). The CDR3 length is 11 residues. The germline V gene has CDR1 DFQATT and CDR2 SNEGSKA (reference sequence). Trimming pared 5 bases from V and 10 bases from J, leaving 12 bases between. The chain's CDR3 is CSARTQQEQFF. The CDR3 nucleotides are TGCAGTGCTCGGACTCAGCAAGAGCAGTTCTTC.

This clone was picked up one time. The chain combines TRBV5-4 with TRBJ2-3; 9 bases match TRBD1. Germline V gives CDR1 SGHNT, CDR2 YYREEE (reference sequence). V dropped 4 bases and J dropped 4; count of bases not matched to a gene: 10. The CDR3 spans 16 residues. The CDR3 region is CASSTDRGFEADTQYF. In DNA, the CDR3 is TGTGCCAGCAGCACTGACAGGGGGTTTGAGGCAGATACGCAGTATTTT.

The CDR3 region has the DNA TGTGCCAGCAGCCGGGACGGATCTCGCTACTATGGCTACACCTTC. Amino acids: CASSRDGSRYYGYTF. The chain carries TRBV7-9 and TRBJ1-2; tentative D call: TRBD1 (5 bases). This CDR3 comprises 15 residues. CDR1 SEHNR and CDR2 FQNEAQ come from the germline V gene (reference sequence). Trimming removed 5 bases from V and 3 bases from J, with 16 bases in between.

The gene calls are TRBV5-1 and TRBJ1-3; D unclear. CDR3 size: 15 residues. Germline V gene data show CDR1 as SGHRS and CDR2 as YFSETQ. V shed 5 bases and J shed 0 bases, with 12 bases lying between them. In nucleotides, the CDR3 is TGCGCCAGCAGAATCGACGGAAGCTCTGGAAACACCATATATTTT. Protein product: CASRIDGSSGNTIYF.

This clone turned up a few times. The chain couples TRBV5-1 to TRBJ1-1; D not resolved. Germline CDR1 reads SGHRS; CDR2 reads YFSETQ. V lost 0 bases and J lost 7, with 7 bases in between. The CDR3 has 12 amino acids. As DNA, the CDR3 is TGCGCCAGCAGCTTGGGTGGATATGAAGCTTTCTTT. Translation: CASSLGGYEAFF.

The CDR3 region is CASSLGPDREAFF. CDR3 coding DNA: TGTGCCAGCAGCTTAGGTCCAGACAGGGAAGCTTTCTTT. The V and J genes are TRBV11-2 and TRBJ1-1, with D tentatively TRBD1 (6 bases). Germline CDR1 reads SGHAT; CDR2 reads FQNNGV. This CDR3 has 13 residues. With 1 base removed from V and 8 bases from J, the gap between germline ends came to 11 bases.

This chain links TRBV4-2 with TRBJ1-1; D unclear. The CDR3 consists of 14 residues. Trimming took off 0 bases at V and 3 bases at J, with 8 bases between the two ends. The germline gives CDR1 LGHNA, CDR2 YNFKEQ. CDR3 in amino acids: CASSQDKGDTEAFF. The CDR3 DNA sequence: TGTGCCAGCAGCCAAGATAAGGGAGACACTGAAGCTTTCTTT.

This clone is judged medium-sized. The V call is TRBV19, the J call TRBJ1-2, with D perhaps TRBD1 (6 bases). V lost 7 bases and J lost 2, with 14 bases in between. The CDR3 consists of 14 residues. The germline CDR1 and CDR2 sequences are LNHDA and SQIVND (reference sequence). CDR3 in amino acids: CASKTGQHNYGYTF. In DNA form, the CDR3 reads TGTGCCAGTAAAACTGGACAGCACAACTATGGCTACACCTTC.

This clone was counted at least ten times. The J gene is TRBJ1-1, the V gene TRBV7-9; 7 nucleotides line up with TRBD1. The V gene's germline CDR1 is SEHNR and CDR2 FQNEAQ (reference sequence). CDR3 length: 14 residues. Unmatched junction bases numbered 6, after V lost 7 bases and J lost 1 base. CDR3 sequence (DNA): TGTGCCAGCAACCAAGGACAGGCGAACACTGAAGCTTTCTTT. As protein: CASNQGQANTEAFF.

This chain links TRBV25-1 with TRBJ2-7; possibly TRBD2 for D (6 bases). Trimming took 3 bases from V and 7 from J, leaving 19 bases between them. Germline lookup yields CDR1 MGHDK and CDR2 SYGVNS. The CDR3 sequence is 15 residues long. In DNA, the CDR3 is TGTGCCAGCAGTGATCCCGCGGAGTGGGCGGGAGAGCAGTACTTC. Amino acid sequence: CASSDPAEWAGEQYF.